This TCR beta chain is drawn from a study of blood T cell repertoires in COVID-19. Germline V gene data show CDR1 as MNHEY and CDR2 as SVGAGI. V was clipped by 8 bases and J by 1 base, with 6 bases between them. The CDR3 runs to 13 residues. The repertoire was sequenced with immunoSEQ multiplex PCR; TCRdb's copy has only in-frame clones and lacks some. The data hold fewer than 30,000 clones, with approximately 66% observed a single time. The clonotype originates from a man in his 60s with active or convalescent COVID-19. The specimen sequenced was peripheral blood. The chain combines TRBV6-5 with TRBJ2-6; D ambiguous. Here the CDR3 DNA reads TGTGCCAGCCAGGTTTCTGGGGCCAACGTCCTGACTTTC. This codes for CASQVSGANVLTF.